This is a list of T cell receptor beta chains from one sample in a study of T-cell memory formation after mild COVID-19. Via MiXCR, TCRdb re-called the 5' RACE reads, giving one row per CDR3 protein. In the table there are about 110,000 distinct CDR3 sequences, roughly a sixth of which are singletons. Sequencing was carried out using PBMCs or a T cell subset sorted from them (not recorded which). These receptors were obtained from a man between 18 and 29 years old who had mild COVID-19 (a few samples of this study predate the infection). Cell type and time point are not known. Both conserved end residues are part of each CDR3. Each record gives: clone size, V gene, D gene, J gene, CDR3 DNA, CDR3 protein. A D gene is named only where the DNA matches it firmly. Not all rows give a size; the values are once, few, many and, for expanded clones, a class.

>.|TRBV5-4|TRBD1|TRBJ2-2
TGTGCCAGCAGCCCCGGGACAGGGGTGTCCGGGGAGCTGTTTTTT
CASSPGTGVSGELFF
>.|TRBV5-1|.|TRBJ2-5
TGCGCCAGCACATACTCCGGGACTCCCGAAGAGACCCAGTACTTC
CASTYSGTPEETQYF
>few|TRBV28|.|TRBJ2-5
TGTGCCAGCAGTTCCGGGCGGCTCCAAGAGACCCAGTACTTC
CASSSGRLQETQYF
>.|TRBV19|.|TRBJ2-5
TGTGCCAGTAGTATGGGACACCAAGAGACCCAGTACTTC
CASSMGHQETQYF
>few|TRBV12-3/TRBV12-4|TRBD1|TRBJ2-7
TGTGCCAGCAGGGATGGGACAGGGCGAACCTACGAGCAGTACTTC
CASRDGTGRTYEQYF
>.|TRBV12-5|.|TRBJ2-1
TGTGCTAGTGGCCCTGGGACCCTCTACAATGAGCAGTTCTTC
CASGPGTLYNEQFF
>few|TRBV7-2|.|TRBJ2-6
TGTGCCAGCAGCTCGGGACTCCACCTTGGGGCCAACGTCCTGACTTTC
CASSSGLHLGANVLTF
>.|TRBV7-9|TRBD1|TRBJ2-6
TGTGCCAGCAGCGGAAGGGACAGGGGGAACCCTGGGGCCAACGTCCTGACTTTC
CASSGRDRGNPGANVLTF
>.|TRBV11-2|.|TRBJ2-4
TGTGCCAGCAGCTTATACGCACAAAACATTCAGTACTTC
CASSLYAQNIQYF
>few|TRBV7-2|.|TRBJ1-2
TGTGCCAGCAGCCCCCGGACAGCCTATGGCTACACCTTC
CASSPRTAYGYTF
>few|TRBV5-4|TRBD2|TRBJ2-1
TGTGCCAGCAGACTTACGGGCGGGGGGTCAGTCAATGAGCAGTTCTTC
CASRLTGGGSVNEQFF
>.|TRBV12-5|.|TRBJ1-1
TGTGCTAGTGGTTTGGGCGGGGGCACTGAAGCTTTCTTT
CASGLGGGTEAFF
>once|TRBV12-3/TRBV12-4|.|TRBJ1-2
TGTGCCAGCAGCCCCAATAAGTCCTATGGCTACACCTTC
CASSPNKSYGYTF
>.|TRBV5-1|TRBD2|TRBJ2-3
TGCGCCAGCAGCTCCCGAATACTAGCGGGGGGCCTCCTCTTAACCACAGATACGCAGTATTTT
CASSSRILAGGLLLTTDTQYF
>.|TRBV7-9|.|TRBJ2-5
TGTGCCAGCAGCTTAGCCTGGGCCGGGTTGGAGACCCAGTACTTC
CASSLAWAGLETQYF
>.|TRBV7-2|.|TRBJ1-5
TGTGCCAGCAGCTTAGCGCAGCATCAGCCCCAGCATTTT
CASSLAQHQPQHF
>.|TRBV7-2|.|TRBJ2-3
TGTGCCAGCAGCGGGGAGCGATCAGATACGCAGTATTTT
CASSGERSDTQYF
>many|TRBV20-1|TRBD1|TRBJ1-1
TGCAGTGCTGGGGACAGTTCTTCTGAAGCTTTCTTT
CSAGDSSSEAFF
>few|TRBV7-2|TRBD1|TRBJ1-5
TGTGCCAGCAGCTCAGGGGGACGGGACAATCAGCCCCAGCATTTT
CASSSGGRDNQPQHF
>many|TRBV5-1|.|TRBJ2-5
TGCGCCAGCAGGTCAGACGGGGAGACCCAGTACTTC
CASRSDGETQYF
>.|TRBV5-4|.|TRBJ2-3
TGTGCCAGCAGCACCCCAGGGGGGCGGTCAGATACGCAGTATTTT
CASSTPGGRSDTQYF
>few|TRBV6-5|.|TRBJ1-2
TGTGCCACCCGAGGTGGGGGTCCTTATGGCTACACCTTC
CATRGGGPYGYTF
>few|TRBV11-2|.|TRBJ2-3
TGTGCCAGCAGCTTAAGGCAGGGCCCAGATACGCAGTATTTT
CASSLRQGPDTQYF
>.|TRBV7-2|.|TRBJ1-2
TGTGCCAGCAGTATACTAATTGAGGGCTACACCTTC
CASSILIEGYTF
>few|TRBV5-1|TRBD2|TRBJ2-7
TGCGCCAGCAGCTATGGACTAGCGGGGGAGTTCGCCTACGAGCAGTACTTC
CASSYGLAGEFAYEQYF
>.|TRBV3-1|.|TRBJ2-3
TGTGCCAGCAGCCAAGGGGCCCCTTTCGAAAACAGGGCGCCAACAGATACGCAGTATTTT
CASSQGAPFENRAPTDTQYF
>once|TRBV6-6|TRBD1|TRBJ1-3
TGTGCCAGCAGTTACTCCGGACAGGGCAACACCATATATTTT
CASSYSGQGNTIYF
>.|TRBV7-9|.|TRBJ2-3
TGTGCCAGCAGCTTATGGGGTTCAGATACGCAGTATTTT
CASSLWGSDTQYF